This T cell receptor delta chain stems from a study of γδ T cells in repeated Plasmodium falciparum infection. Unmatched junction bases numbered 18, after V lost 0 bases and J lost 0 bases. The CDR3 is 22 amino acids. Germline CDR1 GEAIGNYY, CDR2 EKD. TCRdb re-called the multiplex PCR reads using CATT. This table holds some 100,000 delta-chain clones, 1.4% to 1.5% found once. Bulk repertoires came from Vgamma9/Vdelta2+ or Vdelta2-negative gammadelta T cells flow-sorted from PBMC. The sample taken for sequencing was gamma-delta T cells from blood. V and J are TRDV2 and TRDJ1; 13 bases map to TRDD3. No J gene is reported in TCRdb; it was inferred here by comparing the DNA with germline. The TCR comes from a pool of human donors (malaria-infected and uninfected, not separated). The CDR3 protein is CACDTVGSGTGGYVGYTDKLIF. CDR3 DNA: TGTGCCTGTGACACCGTTGGCAGTGGTACTGGGGGATACGTGGGGTACACCGATAAACTCATCTTT.